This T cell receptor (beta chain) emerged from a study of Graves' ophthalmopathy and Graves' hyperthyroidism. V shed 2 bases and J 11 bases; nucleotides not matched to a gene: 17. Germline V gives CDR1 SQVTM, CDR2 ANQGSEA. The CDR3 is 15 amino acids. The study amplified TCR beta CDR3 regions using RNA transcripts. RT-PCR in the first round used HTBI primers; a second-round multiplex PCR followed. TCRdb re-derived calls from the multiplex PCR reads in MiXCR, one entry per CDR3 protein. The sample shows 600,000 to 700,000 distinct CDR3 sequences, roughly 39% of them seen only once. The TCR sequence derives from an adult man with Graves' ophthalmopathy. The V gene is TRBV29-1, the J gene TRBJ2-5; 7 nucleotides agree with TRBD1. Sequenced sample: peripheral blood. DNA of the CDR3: TGCAGCGTTGAAAAGGGGGCGGACGGCACAGATACGCAGTACTTC. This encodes CSVEKGADGTDTQYF.